This T cell receptor (beta chain) is from a study of Ad26.COV2.S vaccination and SARS-CoV-2 variants. Points from the study as a whole: There was reportedly substantial breadth in spike-specific CD8+ and CD4+ T cell responses after vaccination. Vaccinees displayed broader spike-specific TCR repertoires than placebo recipients. Similar non-spike TCR breadth was observed in recipients of vaccine and of placebo.

Generated by immunoSEQ multiplex PCR, the TCRdb table keeps only in-frame clones and is missing some. This sample yields 200,000 to 250,000 clones, of which around 87% are seen a single time; about 10% belongs to the top ten. As concerns this clone: Its specificity is not known.

Documented treatment: over 15 received Ad26.COV2.S at low or high dose, single or two shots; roughly 5 received placebo; per-sample allocation not given. On day 63 after the first injection, vaccine and placebo recipients gave samples. A Boston adult aged 18-55 years was the donor. Germline assignment: CDR1 GTSNPN and CDR2 SVGIG (reference sequence). V lost 1 base to trimming and J lost 5 bases, with 17 bases between them. This CDR3 is built from 15 residues. The receptor comes from a person between 18 and 60 years old who received the Ad26.COV2.S COVID-19 vaccine or a placebo. This chain connects TRBV30 to TRBJ2-5; either TRBD1 or TRBD2 may fit D (5 bases each). Sample: peripheral blood, taken in a trial of Ad26.COV2.S vaccine versus placebo. In nucleotides, the CDR3 is TGTGCCTGGAGTGGGGGACCCCGGCGCAGGGAGACCCAGTACTTC. Translation gives CAWSGGPRRRETQYF.